This TCR beta chain is from a study of identical twins. Study results and limitations: With abundant cord blood beta clonotypes, insertions were fewer; memory repertoires showed no such pattern.

A universal primer site came from template switching; cDNA carried unique molecular identifiers. MiXCR, run by TCRdb on the 5' RACE reads, gives a single entry per CDR3 protein. Of 1.5 million or so distinct CDR3 sequences in the sample, about 31% were seen once. Concerning this clonotype itself: Its specificity is unknown.

This CDR3 contains 14 residues. Between the trimmed V and J ends, which lost 3 bases and 6 bases, there was a span of 14 bases. Germline values: CDR1 MNHEY, CDR2 SVGAGI. Sequenced sample: cord blood. This receptor was taken from a newborn girl in good health. V usage is TRBV6-5 and J usage is TRBJ1-1, with no clear D. The CDR3 protein is CASSYTGKTAEAFF. The DNA for the CDR3 is TGTGCCAGCAGTTATACCGGGAAAACAGCTGAAGCTTTCTTT.